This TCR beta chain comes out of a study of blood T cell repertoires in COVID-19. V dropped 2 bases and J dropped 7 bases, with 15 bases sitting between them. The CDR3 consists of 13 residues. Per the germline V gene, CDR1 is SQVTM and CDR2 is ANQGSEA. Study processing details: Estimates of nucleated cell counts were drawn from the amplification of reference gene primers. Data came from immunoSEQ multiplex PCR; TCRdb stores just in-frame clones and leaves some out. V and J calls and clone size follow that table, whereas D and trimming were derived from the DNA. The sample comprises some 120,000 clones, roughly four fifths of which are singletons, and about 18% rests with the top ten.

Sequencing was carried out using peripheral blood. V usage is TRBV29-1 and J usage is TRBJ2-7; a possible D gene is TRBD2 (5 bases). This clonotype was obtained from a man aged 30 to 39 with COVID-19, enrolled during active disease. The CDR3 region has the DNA TGCAGCGTTGAACCAGGAGGTAGAGGGGAGCAGTACTTC. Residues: CSVEPGGRGEQYF.